The 29 T cell receptor beta chains presented below share a single source sample, sequenced in a study of stem cell transplantation in POMP-related autoinflammatory disease. Libraries were prepared by immunoSEQ multiplex PCR; TCRdb keeps only in-frame clonotypes and omits some of them. The sample holds about 68,000 clones, roughly 88% seen once. The material sequenced was CD4+ T cells from PBMCs, taken after stem cell transplantation. The receptors originated from a human patient with POMP-related autoinflammation and immune dysregulation (PRAID). The T cells may come from the graft donor.

V is TRBV7-9 and J is TRBJ2-3; 7 nucleotides align to TRBD2. Trimming at V came to 4 bases and at J to 2 bases, leaving 9 bases not matched to a gene. The germline gives CDR1 SEHNR, CDR2 FQNEAQ (reference sequence). The CDR3 runs to 16 residues. CDR3 residues: CASSSGLTGLTDTQYF. In DNA, the CDR3 is TGTGCCAGCAGCTCGGGACTAACTGGCCTCACAGATACGCAGTATTTT.

The gene calls are TRBV12-3 or TRBV12-4 and TRBJ1-2; D ambiguous. The CDR3 covers 12 residues. Trimming took 2 bases from V and 8 from J, leaving 9 bases between them. The CDR3 DNA sequence: TGTGCCAGCAGTTTATGGGGTGGCGGCTACACCTTC. Protein sequence: CASSLWGGGYTF.

The genes are TRBV7-2 and TRBJ2-1; 8 bases are a match to TRBD2. J lost 0 bases, V lost 4 bases, and 8 bases had no gene match. The CDR3 length is 17 residues. In germline, CDR1 is SGHTA, CDR2 FQGNSA. CDR3 sequence (DNA): TGTGCCAGCAGCTCCCCTCTAGCGGGCTCCTCCTACAATGAGCAGTTCTTC. As protein: CASSSPLAGSSYNEQFF.

This chain uses TRBV7-9 with TRBJ2-2; 7 bases fit TRBD1. The CDR3 runs 18 residues. V gave up 1 base and J gave up 4 bases; unmatched junction bases: 12. CDR1 and CDR2 from the germline V gene are SEHNR and FQNEAQ (reference sequence). Here the CDR3 DNA reads TGTGCCAGCAGCTTAGTAGCGCATAACAGGGGTAGCACCGGGGAGCTGTTTTTT. Protein product: CASSLVAHNRGSTGELFF.

This rearrangement joins TRBV10-3 to TRBJ2-5, with D possibly TRBD1 on 5 matching bases. This CDR3 has 14 residues. V was trimmed by 3 bases and J by 1 base, leaving 9 bases between them. The germline CDR1 and CDR2 sequences are ENHRY and SYGVKD. The DNA for the CDR3 is TGTGCCATCAGTGACAGGGTTTCCCAAGAGACCCAGTACTTC. The encoded protein is CAISDRVSQETQYF.

The V gene is TRBV5-1, the J gene TRBJ2-3; D perhaps matches TRBD2 (5 bases). V dropped 4 bases and J dropped 2 bases, with 17 bases sitting between them. Per germline, CDR1 SGHRS and CDR2 YFSETQ. The CDR3 totals 16 residues. The CDR3 sequence: CASSPGWTDSTDTQYF. CDR3 coding DNA: TGCGCCAGCAGCCCCGGATGGACGGACTCCACAGATACGCAGTATTTT.

The chain links TRBV20-1 to TRBJ2-1, with 9 bases fitting TRBD2. The CDR3 covers 15 residues. The J segment lost 2 bases and the V segment lost 3 bases, leaving 5 bases of the junction unmatched. Germline values: CDR1 DFQATT, CDR2 SNEGSKA (reference sequence). The CDR3 nucleotides are TGCAGTGCTAGTACGGCTAGCGGGGCCTACAATGAGCAGTTCTTC. Translation gives CSASTASGAYNEQFF.

The CDR3 region is CAWRKRGLYEQYF. As DNA, the CDR3 is TGTGCCTGGAGAAAACGGGGTCTCTACGAGCAGTACTTC. V and J are TRBV30 and TRBJ2-7, with TRBD2 as a possible D gene (5 bases). Germline V CDR1 and CDR2: GTSNPN, SVGIG (reference sequence). V lost 3 bases and J 3 bases, leaving 12 bases between the germline ends. The CDR3 runs 13 residues.

V usage is TRBV6-5 and J usage is TRBJ2-1, with D perhaps matching TRBD1 or TRBD2 (5 bases each). V lost 7 bases to trimming and J lost 8 bases, with 12 bases between them. CDR1 MNHEY and CDR2 SVGAGI come from the germline V gene. The CDR3 sequence is 12 residues long. The CDR3 is CASTRGPYEQFF. The CDR3 region has the DNA TGTGCCAGCACTCGGGGCCCGTATGAGCAGTTCTTC.

This chain joins TRBV5-4 and TRBJ2-2, with a weak D call TRBD2 (6 bases). This CDR3 comprises 16 residues. CDR1 is SGHNT, CDR2 YYREEE, per germline (reference sequence). V was trimmed by 0 bases and J by 2 bases, leaving 11 bases between them. Here the CDR3 DNA reads TGTGCCAGCAGCTTGGGAGGACTAACAAACACCGGGGAGCTGTTTTTT. Amino acids: CASSLGGLTNTGELFF.

V and J are TRBV18 and TRBJ2-2, with a possible D match to TRBD1 (5 bases). Germline V lookup: CDR1 KGHSH, CDR2 LQKENI. Trimming shortened V by 1 base and J by 3 bases, and 12 bases separated the two germline ends. The CDR3 totals 16 residues. The CDR3 sequence is CASSPLQGRDTGELFF. DNA of the CDR3: TGTGCCAGCTCACCACTGCAGGGAAGGGACACCGGGGAGCTGTTTTTT.

This clone was seen a few times. The rearrangement joins TRBV5-5 to TRBJ1-3, with unresolved D. The germline V gene has CDR1 SGHKS and CDR2 YYEKEE (reference sequence). There are 13 residues in the CDR3. The germline V and J ends were trimmed by 2 bases and 4 bases, with 7 bases remaining between them. The CDR3 sequence: CASSFLRGNTIYF. The CDR3 nucleotides are TGTGCCAGCAGCTTCCTAAGGGGAAACACCATATATTTT.

The chain uses TRBV3-1 (or the pseudogene TRBV3-2) and TRBJ2-1; TRBD2 matches at 8 bases. V shed 4 bases, J shed 9 bases, and the junction held 8 bases outside the gene matches. CDR1 is LGHDT and CDR2 is YNNKEL in the germline V gene (reference sequence). This CDR3 contains 14 residues. The CDR3 DNA follows: TGTGCCAGCAGCCCGGGACTAGTACTACCTGAGCAGTTCTTC. Protein sequence: CASSPGLVLPEQFF.

The rearrangement links TRBV11-2 to TRBJ2-1; unclear D gene. V lost 1 base and J 3 bases, leaving 4 bases between the germline ends. The CDR3 is 13 amino acids. Germline CDR1 reads SGHAT; CDR2 reads FQNNGV. The CDR3 region is CASSLGSYNEQFF. The CDR3, as DNA: TGTGCCAGCAGCTTAGGCAGCTACAATGAGCAGTTCTTC. Variable domain in full (rest from reference TRBV11-2 and TRBJ2-1): EAGVAQSPRYKIIEKRQSVAFWCNPISGHATLYWYQQILGQGPKLLIQFQNNGVVDDSQLPKDRFSAERLKGVDSTLKIQPAKLEDSAVYLCASSLGSYNEQFFGPGTRLTVL.

The V and J genes are TRBV6-2 or TRBV6-3 and TRBJ2-5; the match to TRBD1 covers 8 bases. The ends lost 5 bases at V and 7 bases at J; junction bases unmatched: 6. Germline V gene data show CDR1 as MNHEY and CDR2 as SVGEGT. The CDR3 length is 13 residues. DNA of the CDR3: TGTGCCAGCAGTCCAGGGGGCCTGGCGACCCAGTACTTC. It codes for CASSPGGLATQYF.

This chain uses TRBV2 with TRBJ2-2; D might be TRBD1 or TRBD2, each matching 5 bases. V was trimmed by 0 bases and J by 6 bases, leaving 8 bases between them. The CDR3 runs 14 residues. CDR1 is SNHLY and CDR2 is FYNNEI in the germline V gene. The CDR3 region is CASSEALGAGELFF. CDR3 nucleotide sequence: TGTGCCAGCAGTGAAGCGCTGGGGGCCGGGGAGCTGTTTTTT.

The genes are TRBV11-3 and TRBJ1-5; TRBD1 might be the D (5 bases). The CDR3 totals 13 residues. Between the trimmed V and J ends, which lost 7 bases and 7 bases, there was a span of 14 bases. In germline, CDR1 is SGHNT, CDR2 YENEEA. This CDR3 is CASNPHGAQPQHF. CDR3 bases: TGTGCCAGCAACCCTCACGGGGCGCAGCCCCAGCATTTT.

J is TRBJ2-7 and V is TRBV5-1; possibly TRBD1 for D (6 bases). V was trimmed by 0 bases and J by 3 bases, leaving 25 bases between them. The germline CDR1 and CDR2 sequences are SGHRS and YFSETQ. This CDR3 spans 19 amino acids. The CDR3 spells CASSLAGLRDGQGYYEQYV. The CDR3 nucleotides read TGCGCCAGCAGCTTGGCCGGACTTCGGGATGGGCAGGGGTACTACGAGCAGTACGTC.

The CDR3 nucleotides are TGTGCCAGCAGCACTGGACAGGGCGGGAATGAGCAGTTCTTC. As protein: CASSTGQGGNEQFF. V usage is TRBV7-8 and J usage is TRBJ2-1; 8 bases are shared with TRBD1. Germline loops: CDR1 SGHVS, CDR2 FQNEAQ. V trimming: 5 bases; J trimming: 7 bases; junction bases outside the gene matches: 7. This CDR3 is built from 14 residues.

The CDR3 protein is CASSIRGRDLDTQYF. CDR3 DNA: TGTGCCAGTAGTATCAGGGGGCGCGATTTGGATACGCAGTATTTT. V usage is TRBV19 and J usage is TRBJ2-3, with 8 bases lining up with TRBD1. The CDR3 consists of 15 residues. Germline CDR1 reads LNHDA; CDR2 reads SQIVND (reference sequence). V was pared by 3 bases and J by 6 bases, with 8 bases of the junction left unmatched.

This clone was recorded only once. The V call is TRBV7-9, the J call TRBJ1-2; 7 bases are shared with TRBD1. With V trimmed by 3 bases and J by 0 bases, 4 bases remained unmatched. This CDR3 contains 15 residues. The V gene's germline CDR1 is SEHNR and CDR2 FQNEAQ (reference sequence). The CDR3 region is CASSLTGTTNYGYTF. For the CDR3, the DNA is TGTGCCAGCAGCTTGACAGGGACCACTAACTATGGCTACACCTTC.

The chain employs TRBV27 and TRBJ2-1, with 13 bases that match TRBD2. J lost 6 bases, V lost 5 bases, and 7 bases had no gene match. Germline lookup yields CDR1 MNHEY and CDR2 SMNVEV (reference sequence). This CDR3 is built from 16 residues. CDR3 amino acids: CASSPRTSGSSNEQFF. CDR3 nucleotide sequence: TGTGCCAGCAGTCCAAGGACTAGCGGGAGTAGCAATGAGCAGTTCTTC.

The DNA for the CDR3 is TGTGCCAGCAGCTCGGCCGGGACTACTAAGAGAACCCAGTACTTC. It translates to CASSSAGTTKRTQYF. V and J are TRBV7-9 and TRBJ2-5, with 7 bases identical to TRBD2. The CDR3 runs 15 residues. V was clipped by 4 bases and J by 8 bases; unmatched bases: 13. Germline CDR1 reads SEHNR; CDR2 reads FQNEAQ (reference sequence).

The chain carries TRBV28 and TRBJ1-2, with 7 bases matching TRBD1. Germline-derived CDR1 and CDR2 are MDHEN and SYDVKM. The CDR3 sequence is 12 residues long. J lost 5 bases, V lost 6 bases, and 3 bases had no gene match. CDR3 amino acids: CASSKTGYGYTF. For the CDR3, the DNA is TGTGCCAGCAGCAAGACAGGGTATGGCTACACCTTC.

This clone was counted only a few times. This chain joins TRBV10-3 and TRBJ1-5; 11 nucleotides align to TRBD1. Trimming took 6 bases from V and 1 from J; bases not matched to a gene: 2. From germline, CDR1 is ENHRY and CDR2 SYGVKD. CDR3 length: 15 residues. The CDR3: CAIRGTGGSNQPQHF. The CDR3 bases are TGTGCCATCAGGGGGACAGGGGGAAGCAATCAGCCCCAGCATTTT.

The chain carries TRBV16 and TRBJ2-7; unclear D gene. Trimming cost V 5 bases and J 5 bases, with 13 bases left between them. CDR1 is KGHSY, CDR2 FQNENV, per germline. The CDR3 totals 13 residues. DNA for the CDR3: TGTGCCAGCAGCTTCCATTTGGCCCACGAGCAGTACTTC. As protein: CASSFHLAHEQYF. Variable domain in full (rest from reference TRBV16 and TRBJ2-7): GEEVAQTPKHLVRGEGQKAKLYCAPIKGHSYVFWYQQVLKNEFKFLISFQNENVFDETGMPKERFSAKCLPNSPCSLEIQATKLEDSAVYFCASSFHLAHEQYFGPGTRLTVT.

This chain joins TRBV7-8 and TRBJ1-5, with a tentative D call TRBD1 (5 bases). Per the germline V gene, CDR1 is SGHVS and CDR2 is FQNEAQ. V lost 4 bases and J 4 bases, leaving 11 bases between the germline ends. This CDR3 contains 14 residues. The chain's CDR3 is CASSSWGVNQPQHF. The DNA for the CDR3 is TGTGCCAGCAGCTCCTGGGGGGTTAATCAGCCCCAGCATTTT. The full variable domain, its missing parts supplied by reference TRBV7-8 and TRBJ1-5, is GAGVSQSPRYKVAKRGQDVALRCDPISGHVSLFWYQQALGQGPEFLTYFQNEAQLDKSGLPSDRFFAERPEGSVSTLKIQRTQQEDSAVYLCASSSWGVNQPQHFGDGTRLSIL.

J is TRBJ1-1 and V is TRBV19, with D perhaps TRBD1 (6 bases). The germline V and J ends were trimmed by 8 bases and 0 bases, with 13 bases remaining between them. Germline values: CDR1 LNHDA, CDR2 SQIVND (reference sequence). The CDR3 spans 14 residues. The CDR3 here is CASHRTALNTEAFF. For the CDR3, the DNA is TGTGCCAGTCATAGGACAGCACTGAACACTGAAGCTTTCTTT.

V usage is TRBV5-1 and J usage is TRBJ2-3, with 10 bases matching TRBD2. With V trimmed by 0 bases and J by 2 bases, 3 bases remained unmatched. The CDR3 sequence is 16 residues long. Looked up from germline, CDR1 is SGHRS and CDR2 is YFSETQ. CDR3 residues: CASSLELAGATDTQYF. CDR3 nucleotides: TGCGCCAGCAGCTTGGAGCTAGCGGGGGCCACAGATACGCAGTATTTT. Based on the CDR3 plus reference TRBV5-1 and TRBJ2-3, the full variable domain is KAGVTQTPRYLIKTRGQQVTLSCSPISGHRSVSWYQQTPGQGLQFLFEYFSETQRNKGNFPGRFSGRQFSNSRSEMNVSTLELGDSALYLCASSLELAGATDTQYFGPGTRLTVL.